This TCR beta chain was captured in a study of human T cells and chemical hapten exposure. With 6 bases removed from V and 1 base from J, the gap between germline ends came to 15 bases. Germline-derived CDR1 and CDR2 are DFQATT and SNEGSKA (reference sequence). The CDR3 spans 14 residues. The time point is: healthy volunteer bleed at 2 weeks. Unfractionated whole blood yielded the extracted total RNA. In this sample, this clonotype turned up many times. TCRdb redid the calling of the RACE reads with MiXCR, one entry per CDR3 protein. The sample has about 45,000 distinct CDR3 sequences, less than 4.5% seen once.

The source material was whole blood. V gene TRBV20-1 combines with J gene TRBJ1-2; D possibly corresponds to TRBD1 (6 bases). The clonotype was recovered from a human donor in good health. Some clones in this sample may be carry-over from other donors' samples. The CDR3 reads CSATDRKINYGYTF. The DNA for the CDR3 is TGCAGTGCCACTGACAGGAAGATTAACTATGGCTACACCTTC.